This is a list of T cell receptor beta chains from one sample in a study of T cells in Graves' hyperthyroidism and ophthalmopathy. TCRdb reprocessed the multiplex PCR reads via MiXCR and lists one record per CDR3 protein. Of roughly 250,000 distinct CDR3 sequences detected, around 22% appear once; the ten largest clones hold roughly 60%. Sequencing was performed on blood. These receptors originate from a young man with Graves' ophthalmopathy. Each CDR3 is given with its conserved first and last residue. D genes are given only for firm matches. Only some rows state a clone size, as once, few, many or a class for expanded clones.

J gene: TRBJ2-2; clone size: -; D gene: TRBD2; CDR3 length: 14; V gene: TRBV3-1; CDR3 DNA: TGTGCCAGCAGCCAAGCGGGAGGATGGGGGGAGCTGTTTTTT; CDR3 protein: CASSQAGGWGELFF
J gene: TRBJ2-5; clone size: many; D gene: TRBD2; CDR3 length: 16; V gene: TRBV11-1; CDR3 DNA: TGTGCCAGCAGCGTTGGGACTAGCGGGAGTCGAGAGACCCAGTACTTC; CDR3 protein: CASSVGTSGSRETQYF
J gene: TRBJ1-5; clone size: -; D gene: -; CDR3 length: 13; V gene: TRBV27; CDR3 DNA: TGTGCCAGCAAGCCAGACTTCAATCAGCCCCAGCATTTT; CDR3 protein: CASKPDFNQPQHF
J gene: TRBJ2-5; clone size: few; D gene: TRBD2; CDR3 length: 17; V gene: TRBV20-1; CDR3 DNA: TGCAGTGCTGGAAAGGGGGGTAGCGGGAGGAGGCGGGAGACCCAGTACTTC; CDR3 protein: CSAGKGGSGRRRETQYF
J gene: TRBJ2-1; clone size: many; D gene: TRBD2; CDR3 length: 17; V gene: TRBV11-2; CDR3 DNA: TGTGCCAGCAGTTACACCGGGACTAGCGGGAGGGTAAATGAGCAGTTCTTC; CDR3 protein: CASSYTGTSGRVNEQFF
J gene: TRBJ2-1; clone size: many; D gene: -; CDR3 length: 16; V gene: TRBV18; CDR3 DNA: TGTGCCAGCTCACGCCTAGGGTCACTAGCAAGTCATGAGCAGTTCTTC; CDR3 protein: CASSRLGSLASHEQFF
J gene: TRBJ2-7; clone size: -; D gene: TRBD2; CDR3 length: 15; V gene: TRBV9; CDR3 DNA: TGTGCCAGCAGCGCGGGACTAGCGGAGTCCTACGAGCAGTACTTC; CDR3 protein: CASSAGLAESYEQYF
J gene: TRBJ1-1; clone size: many; D gene: -; CDR3 length: 12; V gene: TRBV28; CDR3 DNA: TGTGCCAGCAGTTTCAGGGTTCGGAAAGCTTTCTTT; CDR3 protein: CASSFRVRKAFF
J gene: TRBJ2-5; clone size: -; D gene: -; CDR3 length: 16; V gene: TRBV20-1; CDR3 DNA: TGCAGTGCTAAGCCGACCGGGTGGAGAATACAAGAGACCCAGTACTTC; CDR3 protein: CSAKPTGWRIQETQYF
J gene: TRBJ2-7; clone size: few; D gene: -; CDR3 length: 15; V gene: TRBV19; CDR3 DNA: TGTGCCAGTAGTAGGGAGATTGGGAGCTCCTACGAGCAGTACTTC; CDR3 protein: CASSREIGSSYEQYF
J gene: TRBJ1-2; clone size: -; D gene: TRBD1; CDR3 length: 15; V gene: TRBV2; CDR3 DNA: TGTGCCAGCACCAGGGACAGGGGACTTCAATATGGCTACACCTTC; CDR3 protein: CASTRDRGLQYGYTF
J gene: TRBJ2-7; clone size: few; D gene: TRBD2; CDR3 length: 13; V gene: TRBV3-1; CDR3 DNA: TGTGCCAGCAGCCAAGTCCAGCGGGAGAAGCAGTACTTC; CDR3 protein: CASSQVQREKQYF
J gene: TRBJ1-1; clone size: many; D gene: -; CDR3 length: 14; V gene: TRBV11-2; CDR3 DNA: TGTGCCAGCAGCTTAGAGCCGAAGAACACTGAAGCTTTCTTT; CDR3 protein: CASSLEPKNTEAFF
J gene: TRBJ1-1; clone size: -; D gene: -; CDR3 length: 15; V gene: TRBV6-5; CDR3 DNA: TGTGCCAGCAGTTACTATCTGGGGAGGAGGACTGAAGCTTTCTTT; CDR3 protein: CASSYYLGRRTEAFF
J gene: TRBJ2-5; clone size: -; D gene: -; CDR3 length: 15; V gene: TRBV27; CDR3 DNA: TGTGCCAGCAGTCTAGGGGCCGGCCAAGGAGAGACCCAGTACTTC; CDR3 protein: CASSLGAGQGETQYF
J gene: TRBJ2-1; clone size: many; D gene: -; CDR3 length: 16; V gene: TRBV7-6; CDR3 DNA: TGTGCCAGCAGCTTAGGGGCCATGCGTCTCTACAATGAGCAGTTCTTC; CDR3 protein: CASSLGAMRLYNEQFF
J gene: TRBJ2-1; clone size: few; D gene: -; CDR3 length: 15; V gene: TRBV6-1; CDR3 DNA: TGTGCCAGCAGCGCTCGGACACCTTCCTACAATGAGCAGTTCTTC; CDR3 protein: CASSARTPSYNEQFF
J gene: TRBJ2-7; clone size: -; D gene: TRBD2; CDR3 length: 15; V gene: TRBV9; CDR3 DNA: TGTGCCAGCAGCGTAGGCCTAGCGGGAGCATCAGCGCAGTACTTC; CDR3 protein: CASSVGLAGASAQYF
J gene: TRBJ1-1; clone size: -; D gene: -; CDR3 length: 11; V gene: TRBV6-1; CDR3 DNA: TGTGCCAGCAGGATGAACACTGAAGCTTTCTTT; CDR3 protein: CASRMNTEAFF
J gene: TRBJ1-5; clone size: few; D gene: -; CDR3 length: 13; V gene: TRBV2; CDR3 DNA: TGTGCCAGCAGCCTACAGGGTTGGGAGCCCCAGCATTTT; CDR3 protein: CASSLQGWEPQHF
J gene: TRBJ2-1; clone size: many; D gene: -; CDR3 length: 10; V gene: TRBV30; CDR3 DNA: TGTGCCTGCGGGAGCAATGAGCAGTTCTTC; CDR3 protein: CACGSNEQFF
J gene: TRBJ2-1; clone size: few; D gene: TRBD2; CDR3 length: 16; V gene: TRBV28; CDR3 DNA: TGTGCCAGCAAGCTAGCGGGAGCCAGGCCCTACAATGAGCAGTTCTTC; CDR3 protein: CASKLAGARPYNEQFF
J gene: TRBJ1-6; clone size: -; D gene: -; CDR3 length: 13; V gene: TRBV6-1; CDR3 DNA: TGTGCCAGCAGCCGGGACACCCGGTCACCCCTCCACTTT; CDR3 protein: CASSRDTRSPLHF
J gene: TRBJ2-1; clone size: -; D gene: TRBD2; CDR3 length: 16; V gene: TRBV27; CDR3 DNA: TGTGCCAGCAGTTTATATCCTAGCGGGAGAGACAATGAGCAGTTCTTC; CDR3 protein: CASSLYPSGRDNEQFF
J gene: TRBJ2-1; clone size: many; D gene: -; CDR3 length: 13; V gene: TRBV14; CDR3 DNA: TGTGCCAGCTCTCAGAGCTCCTACAATGAGCAGTTCTTC; CDR3 protein: CASSQSSYNEQFF
J gene: TRBJ2-1; clone size: -; D gene: TRBD2; CDR3 length: 16; V gene: TRBV24-1; CDR3 DNA: TGTGCCACCAGTGACCAAGGAGCGGGAGGGCGTAATGAGCAGTTCTTC; CDR3 protein: CATSDQGAGGRNEQFF
J gene: TRBJ2-3; clone size: -; D gene: -; CDR3 length: 11; V gene: TRBV5-4; CDR3 DNA: TGTGCCAGCAGCTTCACGGGGACGCAGTATTTT; CDR3 protein: CASSFTGTQYF
J gene: TRBJ2-2; clone size: few; D gene: TRBD2; CDR3 length: 14; V gene: TRBV12-3/TRBV12-4; CDR3 DNA: TGTGCCAGCAGTTCCACGGGAGGCACCGGGGAGCTGTTTTTT; CDR3 protein: CASSSTGGTGELFF
J gene: TRBJ2-1; clone size: -; D gene: TRBD2; CDR3 length: 14; V gene: TRBV7-9; CDR3 DNA: TGTGCCAGCAGCTTAGGTAGCGGGAGCACTTCCGTGTTCTTC; CDR3 protein: CASSLGSGSTSVFF
J gene: TRBJ1-2; clone size: -; D gene: -; CDR3 length: 13; V gene: TRBV2; CDR3 DNA: TGTGCCAGCAGTGTGAACAGGGAGGATGGCTACACCTTC; CDR3 protein: CASSVNREDGYTF
J gene: TRBJ2-2; clone size: -; D gene: TRBD2; CDR3 length: 18; V gene: TRBV28; CDR3 DNA: TGTGCCAGCAGTTCTCTGACTAGCGGGAGGGCCGTGGGCGGGGAGCTGTTTTTT; CDR3 protein: CASSSLTSGRAVGGELFF
J gene: TRBJ2-7; clone size: many; D gene: -; CDR3 length: 16; V gene: TRBV28; CDR3 DNA: TGTGCCAGCAGTTTATCCCCCCCGACTGCGAACTACGAGCAGTACTTC; CDR3 protein: CASSLSPPTANYEQYF
J gene: TRBJ2-2; clone size: few; D gene: -; CDR3 length: 15; V gene: TRBV11-3; CDR3 DNA: TGTGCCAGCATCGTAGGCGGCTTTTACACCGGGGAGCTGTTTTTT; CDR3 protein: CASIVGGFYTGELFF
J gene: TRBJ2-3; clone size: many; D gene: -; CDR3 length: 14; V gene: TRBV27; CDR3 DNA: TGTGCCAGCAGCCCGACTAGTTTCGAAGATACGCAGTATTTT; CDR3 protein: CASSPTSFEDTQYF
J gene: TRBJ1-2; clone size: -; D gene: -; CDR3 length: 16; V gene: TRBV12-3/TRBV12-4; CDR3 DNA: TGTGCCAGCAGTTTAGGGGGGTCGGGGTTACCCTATGGCTACACCTTC; CDR3 protein: CASSLGGSGLPYGYTF
J gene: TRBJ1-2; clone size: many; D gene: -; CDR3 length: 15; V gene: TRBV27; CDR3 DNA: TGTGCCAGCAGTTTAATGGTGGATGATTTGTATGGCTACACCTTC; CDR3 protein: CASSLMVDDLYGYTF
J gene: TRBJ2-3; clone size: -; D gene: -; CDR3 length: 16; V gene: TRBV6-2/TRBV6-3; CDR3 DNA: TGTGCCAGCAGTTATTCACGTCCCGGATACACAGATACGCAGTATTTT; CDR3 protein: CASSYSRPGYTDTQYF
J gene: TRBJ2-5; clone size: few; D gene: -; CDR3 length: 14; V gene: TRBV19; CDR3 DNA: TGTGCCAGTAGTCGCTCTCCGAGTGGGGAGACCCAGTACTTC; CDR3 protein: CASSRSPSGETQYF
J gene: TRBJ2-1; clone size: few; D gene: -; CDR3 length: 14; V gene: TRBV7-7; CDR3 DNA: TGTGCTAGCAGCCCGGACGCGCGGGGCAATGAGCAGTTCTTC; CDR3 protein: CASSPDARGNEQFF
J gene: TRBJ2-1; clone size: few; D gene: -; CDR3 length: 15; V gene: TRBV15; CDR3 DNA: TGTGCCACCAGCAGAGATTCCACTCTCTACAATGAGCAGTTCTTC; CDR3 protein: CATSRDSTLYNEQFF
J gene: TRBJ2-1; clone size: -; D gene: -; CDR3 length: 17; V gene: TRBV14; CDR3 DNA: TGTGCCAGCAGCCAAGATCCTGCCCGGAGCTCCTACAATGAGCAGTTCTTC; CDR3 protein: CASSQDPARSSYNEQFF
J gene: TRBJ2-1; clone size: few; D gene: TRBD2; CDR3 length: 15; V gene: TRBV28; CDR3 DNA: TGTGCCAGCAGTTTAGGACTAGCGGACAAGAATGAGCAGTTCTTC; CDR3 protein: CASSLGLADKNEQFF
J gene: TRBJ2-1; clone size: -; D gene: TRBD2; CDR3 length: 16; V gene: TRBV6-2/TRBV6-3; CDR3 DNA: TGTGCCAGCAGTGTCGGACGGGGGGGAGGGGACAATGAGCAGTTCTTC; CDR3 protein: CASSVGRGGGDNEQFF
J gene: TRBJ1-2; clone size: few; D gene: -; CDR3 length: 16; V gene: TRBV19; CDR3 DNA: TGTGCCAGTAGTATAGGTAATCCGGGACACAACTATGGCTACACCTTC; CDR3 protein: CASSIGNPGHNYGYTF
J gene: TRBJ1-2; clone size: few; D gene: -; CDR3 length: 14; V gene: TRBV11-2; CDR3 DNA: TGTGCCAGCAGCTCGTCGGACGGCGTCTATGGCTACACCTTC; CDR3 protein: CASSSSDGVYGYTF
J gene: TRBJ1-2; clone size: -; D gene: -; CDR3 length: 14; V gene: TRBV7-9; CDR3 DNA: TGTGCCAGCAGCCTTATCGATTTTCGCTATGGCTACACCTTC; CDR3 protein: CASSLIDFRYGYTF
J gene: TRBJ1-4; clone size: few; D gene: -; CDR3 length: 15; V gene: TRBV7-8; CDR3 DNA: TGTGCCAGCAGCCAACTGGTGGGGGTTTATGAAAAACTGTTTTTT; CDR3 protein: CASSQLVGVYEKLFF
J gene: TRBJ2-2; clone size: -; D gene: -; CDR3 length: 18; V gene: TRBV12-3/TRBV12-4; CDR3 DNA: TGTGCCAGCAGTTTGACTCCCGGGAACCCGTCTAACACCGGGGAGCTGTTTTTT; CDR3 protein: CASSLTPGNPSNTGELFF
J gene: TRBJ2-7; clone size: many; D gene: TRBD2; CDR3 length: 15; V gene: TRBV10-3; CDR3 DNA: TGTGCCATCAGTGAGTTCAAAGCGGGAGGATCCGAGCAGTACTTC; CDR3 protein: CAISEFKAGGSEQYF
J gene: TRBJ1-5; clone size: many; D gene: -; CDR3 length: 15; V gene: TRBV3-1; CDR3 DNA: TGTGCCAGCAGCCTTACAGAAAATAGCAATCAGCCCCAGCATTTT; CDR3 protein: CASSLTENSNQPQHF
J gene: TRBJ2-5; clone size: -; D gene: -; CDR3 length: 14; V gene: TRBV5-6; CDR3 DNA: TGTGCCAGCAGCTTGGCGTCCAGAGAAGAGACCCAGTACTTC; CDR3 protein: CASSLASREETQYF
J gene: TRBJ2-1; clone size: many; D gene: TRBD2; CDR3 length: 18; V gene: TRBV6-2/TRBV6-3; CDR3 DNA: TGTGCCAGCAGTGGGACTAGCGGGAGTTGGAGCTCCTACAATGAGCAGTTCTTC; CDR3 protein: CASSGTSGSWSSYNEQFF
J gene: TRBJ2-1; clone size: -; D gene: TRBD2; CDR3 length: 15; V gene: TRBV19; CDR3 DNA: TGTGCCAGTAGTCCCGGGACTAGCGGGGTTAATGAGCAGCTCTTC; CDR3 protein: CASSPGTSGVNEQLF
J gene: TRBJ2-2; clone size: -; D gene: -; CDR3 length: 12; V gene: TRBV28; CDR3 DNA: TGTGCCAGCAGTTTATTACCCGGGGAGCTGTTTTTT; CDR3 protein: CASSLLPGELFF
J gene: TRBJ2-1; clone size: -; D gene: TRBD2; CDR3 length: 13; V gene: TRBV12-3/TRBV12-4; CDR3 DNA: TGTGCCAGCAACATGGGACTAGTGGATGAGCAGTTCTTC; CDR3 protein: CASNMGLVDEQFF
J gene: TRBJ1-1; clone size: -; D gene: -; CDR3 length: 15; V gene: TRBV3-1; CDR3 DNA: TGTGCCAGCAGCCACCCATCTGGGGGGACCACTGAAGCTTTCTTT; CDR3 protein: CASSHPSGGTTEAFF
J gene: TRBJ2-2; clone size: -; D gene: -; CDR3 length: 12; V gene: TRBV11-2; CDR3 DNA: TGTGCCAGCAGCTCGGGGGTCGGGGAGCTGTTTTTT; CDR3 protein: CASSSGVGELFF
J gene: TRBJ2-1; clone size: -; D gene: TRBD1; CDR3 length: 16; V gene: TRBV9; CDR3 DNA: TGTGCCAGCAGCGTAGGCGGGACAGGGGACCACAATGAGCAGTTCTTC; CDR3 protein: CASSVGGTGDHNEQFF
J gene: TRBJ1-1; clone size: -; D gene: -; CDR3 length: 12; V gene: TRBV28; CDR3 DNA: TGTGCCAGCCGGGCCTCGAACACTGAAGCTTTCTTT; CDR3 protein: CASRASNTEAFF
J gene: TRBJ2-2; clone size: -; D gene: -; CDR3 length: 16; V gene: TRBV12-3/TRBV12-4; CDR3 DNA: TGTGCCAGCATCCACCGGGACTCTGCGAACACCGGGGAGCTGTTTTTT; CDR3 protein: CASIHRDSANTGELFF